Described below is a single T cell receptor (beta chain) sequence and its context. V lost 0 bases and J 6 bases, leaving 5 bases between the germline ends. Germline V gene data show CDR1 as SSHAT and CDR2 as FNYEAQ (reference sequence). CDR3 length: 13 residues. This entry comes from a study of OX40 agonist ivuxolimab in advanced cancers. Study background: Cohort: more than 75% men, mean age around 61, aged about 20 to 90.

Sequenced by immunoSEQ multiplex PCR; TCRdb stores in-frame clones only, minus some. The sample lists approximately 70,000 clones, about 81% seen once, with 0.35% to 0.5% in the top ten. This sequence originates from an adult with an advanced solid tumor such as melanoma, head and neck, liver or kidney cancer. The chain couples TRBV7-7 to TRBJ1-4; D remains unclear. This specimen consisted of CD4+ or CD8+ T cells sorted from blood, obtained in a trial of the OX40 agonist ivuxolimab. In DNA, the CDR3 is TGTGCCAGCAGCTTAGCGCTATATGAAAAACTGTTTTTT. It codes for CASSLALYEKLFF.